The source of this TCR beta chain is a study of CD8 T cells in acute hepatitis C reinfection. The CDR3 has 15 residues. The ends lost 4 bases at V and 5 bases at J; junction bases unmatched: 5. Germline loops: CDR1 SGHDN, CDR2 FVKESK. The time point here: naive CD8 control sorted from an acute-time-point sample. The protocol was immunoSEQ multiplex PCR, while the TCRdb copy is restricted to in-frame clones and leaves out a portion. The repertoire has more than 35,000 clones, around nine tenths of them found once; the top ten carry 0.5%. What was sequenced was naive CD8+ T cells from PBMCs. The receptor was isolated from a man aged 30 to 39 with chronic hepatitis C. J is TRBJ2-1 and V is TRBV14, with TRBD2 matching 10 bases. CDR3 in DNA: TGTGCCAGCAGCCCGAGGACTAGCGGAAACAATGAGCAGTTCTTC. Protein: CASSPRTSGNNEQFF.